This T cell receptor (beta chain) comes out of a study of blood T cell repertoires in COVID-19 (dated by TCRdb to 2020 to 2021). The study in broad terms: Samples covering the acute and convalescent phases of COVID-19 were provided by collaborators in the United States, Italy and Spain. The prospective study material was composed of cDNA or gDNA derived from T cells, B-cell-depleted T cells, or PBMCs. The repertoires were released in a freely available public database meant as a resource for research on the immune response to SARS-CoV-2. Where available, HLA class I and class II types were obtained from metadata supplied by the sample provider rather than from assay-based typing. Nearly every sample came with metadata listing a de-identified subject ID, COVID-19 status, age in years and sex. Samples came from the ongoing ImmuneRACE study (first 160 participants) plus 1,254 subjects from 6 global collaborators. Subjects who had been exposed to COVID-19, were actively infected with it, or had recovered from it provided the deeply sampled blood TCRbeta repertoires that made up the dataset.

TCRbeta CDR3 regions were amplified from genomic DNA by means of the immunoSEQ Assay, a bias-controlled multiplex PCR. Per the authors' processing: Within the assay, amplification of reference gene primers was used to estimate how many nucleated cells each sample contained. To quantify the absolute abundance of each unique TCRbeta CDR3 rearrangement, sequence reads were collapsed and filtered. For each sample, productive Simpson clonality was calculated as the square root of Simpson's diversity index over productive rearrangements. The clones in this table, taken by TCRdb from immuneACCESS, are in-frame only. Not every clone is retained; where verified, under half of the shortfall comes from an unresolved V gene, and the cause of the rest is unknown. V and J calls and clone size are as listed in that table; D and trimming were resolved from the DNA. The sample table lists about 230,000 clones, roughly four fifths of them with a count of one. The top ten constitute about 4.2% of the sample.

Whole blood was collected in K2EDTA tubes by collaborating institutions according to the institutions' own protocols. Collaborator samples were shipped for TCRbeta analysis as frozen whole blood, isolated PBMCs, or DNA extracted from either sample type. For this clone: No antigen is known for it. Base-call qualities are not available, and no considerably larger clone is one nucleotide away.

Sequences LNHDA (CDR1) and SQIVND (CDR2) are obtained from the germline V gene (reference sequence). V loses 7 bases at its end and J loses 8 bases; junction bases beyond the gene matches: 9. From cysteine to phenylalanine, the CDR3 is 13 amino acids long. The kept DNA is CDR3 alone, 39 bases in frame from the first base. Beyond this particular receptor, the publication reports: Clinical and demographic metadata were provided uncurated, with the amount varying by source and participant.

The V and J genes are TRBV19 and TRBJ1-2; the central 8 bases match TRBD1. The TCR was taken from a man in his forties or fifties with active or convalescent COVID-19. The sequenced sample consisted of peripheral blood. The CDR3 protein is CASTGQGIGGYTF. The nucleotide sequence is given as TGTGCCAGTACCGGACAGGGCATAGGGGGCTACACCTTC.